This TCR beta chain was sequenced in a study of Graves' ophthalmopathy and Graves' hyperthyroidism. Findings and limits, study-wide: Blood also contained most of the expanded thyroid clonotypes above 0.001 frequency.

The ends lost 1 base at V and 2 bases at J; junction bases unmatched: 8. From germline, CDR1 is DFQATT and CDR2 SNEGSKA (reference sequence). The CDR3 length is 16 residues. About this clonotype itself: The antigen is undetermined. This may be a read error: a much more frequent sequence differs by one nucleotide.

Amplification of the TCR beta CDR3 regions used RNA transcripts (as template). An initial RT-PCR round employing HTBI primers preceded a second-round multiplex PCR. Using its own MiXCR run on the multiplex PCR reads, TCRdb lists one record per CDR3 protein. The sample yields about 1.1 million distinct CDR3 sequences, less than 45% seen once. This chain links TRBV20-1 with TRBJ1-5, with 7 bases that match TRBD1. The sequence came from an adult man with Graves' hyperthyroidism. Sequencing was carried out using peripheral blood or thyroid tissue (not recorded which). CDR3 DNA: TGCAGTGCTAGAGGACAGGGCCGAGGTGGCAATCAGCCCCAGCATTTT. Protein sequence: CSARGQGRGGNQPQHF.